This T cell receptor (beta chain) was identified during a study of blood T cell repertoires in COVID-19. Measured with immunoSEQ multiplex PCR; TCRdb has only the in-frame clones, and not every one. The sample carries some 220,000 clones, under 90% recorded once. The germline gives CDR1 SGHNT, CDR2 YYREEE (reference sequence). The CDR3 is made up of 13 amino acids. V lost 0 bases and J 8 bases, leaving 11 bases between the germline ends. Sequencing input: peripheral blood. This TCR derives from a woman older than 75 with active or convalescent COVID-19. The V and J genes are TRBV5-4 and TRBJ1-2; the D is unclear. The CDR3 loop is CASSLGREGGYTF. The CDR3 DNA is TGTGCCAGCAGCTTGGGGAGGGAGGGAGGCTACACCTTC.